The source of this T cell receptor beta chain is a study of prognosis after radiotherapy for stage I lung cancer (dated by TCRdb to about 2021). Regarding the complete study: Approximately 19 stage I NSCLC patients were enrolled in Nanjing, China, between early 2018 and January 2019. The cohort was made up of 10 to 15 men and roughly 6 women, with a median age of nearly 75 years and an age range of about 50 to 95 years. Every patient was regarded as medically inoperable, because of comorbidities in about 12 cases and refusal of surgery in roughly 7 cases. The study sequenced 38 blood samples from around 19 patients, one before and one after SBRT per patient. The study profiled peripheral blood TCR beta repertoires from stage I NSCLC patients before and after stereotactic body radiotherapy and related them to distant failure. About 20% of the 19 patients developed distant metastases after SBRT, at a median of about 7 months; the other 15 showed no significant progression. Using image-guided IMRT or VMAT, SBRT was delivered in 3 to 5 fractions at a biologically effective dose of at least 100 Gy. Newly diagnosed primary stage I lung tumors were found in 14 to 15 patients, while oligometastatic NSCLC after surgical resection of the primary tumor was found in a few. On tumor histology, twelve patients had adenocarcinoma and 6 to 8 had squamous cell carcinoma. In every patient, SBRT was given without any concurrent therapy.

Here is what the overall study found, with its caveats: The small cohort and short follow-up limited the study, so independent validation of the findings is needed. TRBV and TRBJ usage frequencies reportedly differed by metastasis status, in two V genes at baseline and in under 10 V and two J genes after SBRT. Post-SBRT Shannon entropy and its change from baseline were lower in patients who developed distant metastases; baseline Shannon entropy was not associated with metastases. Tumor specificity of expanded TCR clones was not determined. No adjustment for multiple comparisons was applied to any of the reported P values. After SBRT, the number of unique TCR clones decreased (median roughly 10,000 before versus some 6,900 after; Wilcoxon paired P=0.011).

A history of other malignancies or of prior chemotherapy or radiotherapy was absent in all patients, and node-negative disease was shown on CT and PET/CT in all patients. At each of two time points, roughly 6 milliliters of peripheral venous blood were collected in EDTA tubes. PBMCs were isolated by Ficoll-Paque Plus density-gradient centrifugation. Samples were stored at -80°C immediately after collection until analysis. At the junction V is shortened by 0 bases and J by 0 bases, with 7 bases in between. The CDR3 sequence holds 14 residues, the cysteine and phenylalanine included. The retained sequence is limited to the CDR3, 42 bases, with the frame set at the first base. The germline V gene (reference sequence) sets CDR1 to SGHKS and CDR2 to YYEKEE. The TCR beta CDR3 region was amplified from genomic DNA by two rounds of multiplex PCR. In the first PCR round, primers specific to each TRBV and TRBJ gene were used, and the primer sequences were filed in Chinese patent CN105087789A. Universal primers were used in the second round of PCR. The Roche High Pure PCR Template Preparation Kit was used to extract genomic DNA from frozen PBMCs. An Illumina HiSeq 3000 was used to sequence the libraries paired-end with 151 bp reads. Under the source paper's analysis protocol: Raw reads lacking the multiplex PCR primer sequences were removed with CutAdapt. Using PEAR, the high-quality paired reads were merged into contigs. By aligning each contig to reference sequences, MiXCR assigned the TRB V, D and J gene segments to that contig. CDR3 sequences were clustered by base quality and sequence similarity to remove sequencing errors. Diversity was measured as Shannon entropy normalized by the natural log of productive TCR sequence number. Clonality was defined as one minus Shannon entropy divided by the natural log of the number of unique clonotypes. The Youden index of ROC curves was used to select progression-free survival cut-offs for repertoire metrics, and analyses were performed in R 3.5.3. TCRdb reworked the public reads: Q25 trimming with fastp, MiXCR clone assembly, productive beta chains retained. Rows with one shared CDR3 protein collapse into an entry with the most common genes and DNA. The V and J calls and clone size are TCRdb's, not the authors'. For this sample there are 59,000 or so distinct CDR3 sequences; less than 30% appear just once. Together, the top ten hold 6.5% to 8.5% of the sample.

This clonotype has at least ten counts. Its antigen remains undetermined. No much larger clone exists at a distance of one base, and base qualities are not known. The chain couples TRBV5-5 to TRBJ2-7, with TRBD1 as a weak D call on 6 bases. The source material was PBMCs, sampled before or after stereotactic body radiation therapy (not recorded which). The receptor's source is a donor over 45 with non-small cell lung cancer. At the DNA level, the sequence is TGTGCCAGCAGCTTGGAGGGGGTCTCCTACGAGCAGTACTTC. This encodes CASSLEGVSYEQYF.